This TCR beta chain was captured by sequencing in a study of blood T cell repertoires in COVID-19. About the study: Sites in the United States, Italy and Spain provided acute and convalescent COVID-19 samples. PBMCs, B-cell-depleted T cells, or T cells provided the cDNA or gDNA that made up the material.

V lost 6 bases to trimming and J lost 0 bases, with 18 bases between them. Germline V gene data show CDR1 as SEHNR and CDR2 as FQNEAQ (reference sequence). This CDR3 is 17 amino acids long. As originally analysed: Amplification with reference gene primers provided the estimates of nucleated cell counts. Here immunoSEQ multiplex PCR was the method, and the copy in TCRdb shows in-frame clones only, minus some. That table furnishes V, J and clone size, whereas the DNA furnished D and trimming. The sample holds 70,000 or so clones, roughly 84% seen once. This rearrangement joins TRBV7-9 to TRBJ2-1, with TRBD2 as a possible D gene (6 bases). Sample: peripheral blood. The source of this sequence is a woman under 30 with acute or convalescent COVID-19. In DNA form, the CDR3 reads TGTGCCAGCAGTCCTGAGCGGGTCGCAAGCTCCTACAATGAGCAGTTCTTC. It specifies CASSPERVASSYNEQFF. Full variable domain (outside the CDR3, taken from reference TRBV7-9 and TRBJ2-1): DTGVSQNPRHKITKRGQNVTFRCDPISEHNRLYWYRQTLGQGPEFLTYFQNEAQLEKSRLLSDRFSAERPKGSFSTLEIQRTEQGDSAMYLCASSPERVASSYNEQFFGPGTRLTVL.